The present entry profiles one T cell receptor beta chain with its context. Trimming cost V 3 bases and J 9 bases, with 20 bases left between them. The CDR3 runs 15 residues. CDR1 is LNHNV and CDR2 is YYDKDF in the germline V gene (reference sequence). TCRdb reanalysed the 5' RACE reads using MiXCR and keeps one entry per CDR3 protein. The profile shows 250,000 to 300,000 distinct CDR3 sequences, 5.2% of them singletons. These data come from a study of T cells after yellow fever vaccination. The specimen was CD4+ T cells sorted from PBMCs, collected on the day of the yellow fever booster vaccination. The clonotype was recovered from a man between 18 and 35 years old who received the YFV17D yellow fever vaccine. The rearrangement links TRBV15 to TRBJ1-2; D remains unclear. The chain's CDR3 is CATSSQADGSLSYTF. The CDR3 bases are TGTGCCACCAGCAGTCAGGCGGACGGCTCCCTAAGCTACACCTTC.